Listed here are 2 T cell receptor beta chains from one sample, sequenced in a study of T cell responses to AZD1222 COVID-19 vaccine. TCRdb keeps only in-frame clones here, not all; method: immunoSEQ multiplex PCR. The top ten hold roughly 5% of the sample, which has 80,000 to 95,000 clones, just over 90% seen once. The sample here was peripheral blood, taken 28 days after the second AZD1222 dose. The receptors derive from an adult who received the AZD1222 COVID-19 vaccine.

This chain links TRBV6-5 with TRBJ1-4, with 8 bases identical to TRBD1. This CDR3 contains 14 residues. Germline loops: CDR1 MNHEY, CDR2 SVGAGI. The trim removed 5 bases at V and 3 bases at J, leaving 2 bases unmatched. The CDR3: CASSMTGANEKLFF. CDR3 DNA: TGTGCCAGCAGTATGACAGGGGCTAATGAAAAACTGTTTTTT.

The rearrangement joins TRBV3-1 (or the pseudogene TRBV3-2) to TRBJ2-7; 10 bases fit TRBD1. This CDR3 is 16 amino acids long. Trimming cost V 0 bases and J 3 bases; bases outside gene matches: 5. Germline V lookup: CDR1 LGHDT, CDR2 YNNKEL (reference sequence). CDR3 bases: TGTGCCAGCAGCCAAGAGGGTAGGACAGGGGGCTACGAGCAGTACTTC. Translation: CASSQEGRTGGYEQYF.